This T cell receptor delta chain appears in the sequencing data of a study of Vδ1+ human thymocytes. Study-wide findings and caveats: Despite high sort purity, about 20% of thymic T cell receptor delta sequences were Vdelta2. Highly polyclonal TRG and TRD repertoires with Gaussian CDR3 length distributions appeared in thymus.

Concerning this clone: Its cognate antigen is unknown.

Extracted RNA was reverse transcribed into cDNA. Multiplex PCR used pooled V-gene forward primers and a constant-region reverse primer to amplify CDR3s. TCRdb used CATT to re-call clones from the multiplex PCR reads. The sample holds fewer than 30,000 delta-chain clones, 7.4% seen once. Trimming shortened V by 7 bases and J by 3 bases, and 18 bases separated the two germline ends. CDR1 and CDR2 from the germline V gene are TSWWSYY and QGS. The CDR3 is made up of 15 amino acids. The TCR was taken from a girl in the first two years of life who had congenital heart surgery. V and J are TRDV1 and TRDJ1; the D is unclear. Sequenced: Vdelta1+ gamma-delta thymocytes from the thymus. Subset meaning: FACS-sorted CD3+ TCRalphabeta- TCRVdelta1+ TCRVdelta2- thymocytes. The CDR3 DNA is TGTGCTCTTGAAAACAAAGTTGGAGTACCCGATAAACTCATCTTT. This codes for CALENKVGVPDKLIF.